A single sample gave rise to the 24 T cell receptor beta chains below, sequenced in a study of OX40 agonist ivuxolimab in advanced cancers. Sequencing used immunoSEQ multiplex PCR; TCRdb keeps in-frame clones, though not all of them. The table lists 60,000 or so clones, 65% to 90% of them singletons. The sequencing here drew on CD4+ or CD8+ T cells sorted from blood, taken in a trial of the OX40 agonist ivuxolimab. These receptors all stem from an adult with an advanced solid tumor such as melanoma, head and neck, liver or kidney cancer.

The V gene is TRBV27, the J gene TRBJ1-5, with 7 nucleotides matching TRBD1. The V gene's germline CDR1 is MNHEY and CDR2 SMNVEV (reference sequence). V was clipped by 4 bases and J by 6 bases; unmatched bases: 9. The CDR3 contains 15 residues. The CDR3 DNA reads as TGTGCCAGCAGTTGGTCGGGACAGAGGGGTCAGCCCCAGCATTTT. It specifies CASSWSGQRGQPQHF.

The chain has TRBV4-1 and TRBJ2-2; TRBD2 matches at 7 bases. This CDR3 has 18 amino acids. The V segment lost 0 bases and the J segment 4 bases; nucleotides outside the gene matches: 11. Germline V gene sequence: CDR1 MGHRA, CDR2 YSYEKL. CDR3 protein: CASSQDPVAAGVTGELFF. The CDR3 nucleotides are TGCGCCAGCAGCCAAGACCCCGTGGCCGCGGGAGTCACCGGGGAGCTGTTTTTT.

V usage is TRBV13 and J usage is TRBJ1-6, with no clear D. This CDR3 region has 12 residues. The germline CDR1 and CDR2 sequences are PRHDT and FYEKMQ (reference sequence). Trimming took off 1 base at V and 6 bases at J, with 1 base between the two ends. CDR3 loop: CASSLVNSPLHF. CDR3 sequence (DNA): TGTGCCAGCAGCTTAGTTAATTCACCCCTCCACTTT.

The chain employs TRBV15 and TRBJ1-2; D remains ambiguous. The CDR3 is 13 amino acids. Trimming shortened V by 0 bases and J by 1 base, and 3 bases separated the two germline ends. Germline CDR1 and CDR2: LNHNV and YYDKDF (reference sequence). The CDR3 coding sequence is TGTGCCACCAGCAGAGATGGTAACTATGGCTACACCTTC. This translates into CATSRDGNYGYTF. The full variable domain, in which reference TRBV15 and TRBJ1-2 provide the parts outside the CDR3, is DAMVIQNPRYQVTQFGKPVTLSCSQTLNHNVMYWYQQKSSQAPKLLFHYYDKDFNNEADTPDNFQSRRPNTSFCFLDIRSPGLGDTAMYLCATSRDGNYGYTFGSGTRLTVV.

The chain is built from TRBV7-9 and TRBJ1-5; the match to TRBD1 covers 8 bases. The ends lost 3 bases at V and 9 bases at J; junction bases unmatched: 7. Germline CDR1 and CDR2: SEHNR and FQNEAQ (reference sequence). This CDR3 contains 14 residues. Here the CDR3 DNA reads TGTGCCAGCAGCTTCGACAGGGGCCCATGGCCCCAGCATTTT. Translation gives CASSFDRGPWPQHF. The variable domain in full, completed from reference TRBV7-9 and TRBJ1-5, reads DTGVSQNPRHKITKRGQNVTFRCDPISEHNRLYWYRQTLGQGPEFLTYFQNEAQLEKSRLLSDRFSAERPKGSFSTLEIQRTEQGDSAMYLCASSFDRGPWPQHFGDGTRLSIL.

CDR3 bases: TGTGCCAGCCTGATCGGAAACATTCAGTACTTC. It specifies CASLIGNIQYF. V and J are TRBV2 and TRBJ2-4; the D is unclear. This CDR3 has 11 residues. Germline V gene sequence: CDR1 SNHLY, CDR2 FYNNEI. V was clipped by 8 bases and J by 6 bases, with 8 bases between them.

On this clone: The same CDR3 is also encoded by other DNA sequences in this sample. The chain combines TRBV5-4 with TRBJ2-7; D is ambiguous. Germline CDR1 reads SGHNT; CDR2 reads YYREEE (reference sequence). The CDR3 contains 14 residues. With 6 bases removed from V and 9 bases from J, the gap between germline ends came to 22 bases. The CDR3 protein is CASNQSKGGMGQYF. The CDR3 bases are TGTGCCAGCAACCAAAGTAAGGGTGGGATGGGGCAGTACTTC.

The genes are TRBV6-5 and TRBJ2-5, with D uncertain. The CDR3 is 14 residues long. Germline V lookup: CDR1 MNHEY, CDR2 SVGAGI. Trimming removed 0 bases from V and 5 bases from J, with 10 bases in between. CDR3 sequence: CASSYSKGWETQYF. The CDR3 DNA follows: TGTGCCAGCAGTTACTCGAAAGGGTGGGAGACCCAGTACTTC.

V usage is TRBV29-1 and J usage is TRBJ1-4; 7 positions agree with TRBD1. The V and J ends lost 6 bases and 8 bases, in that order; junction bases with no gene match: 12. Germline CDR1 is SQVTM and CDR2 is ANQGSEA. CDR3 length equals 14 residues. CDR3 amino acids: CSVLYRGGGEKLFF. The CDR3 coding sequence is TGCAGCGTCCTCTATCGAGGGGGCGGAGAAAAACTGTTTTTT.

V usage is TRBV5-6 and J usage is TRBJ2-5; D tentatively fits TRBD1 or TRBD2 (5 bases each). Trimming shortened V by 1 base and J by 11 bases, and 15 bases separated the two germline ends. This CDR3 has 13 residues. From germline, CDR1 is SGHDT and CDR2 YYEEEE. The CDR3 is CASSLFRVREQYF. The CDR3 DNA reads TGTGCCAGCAGCTTGTTCAGGGTAAGGGAGCAGTACTTC.

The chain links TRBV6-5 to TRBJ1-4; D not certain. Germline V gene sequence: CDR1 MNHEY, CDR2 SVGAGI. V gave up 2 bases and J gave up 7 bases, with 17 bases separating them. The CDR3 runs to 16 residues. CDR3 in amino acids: CASSYVRFWSPEKLFF. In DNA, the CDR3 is TGTGCCAGCAGTTACGTCCGGTTTTGGTCTCCTGAAAAACTGTTTTTT.

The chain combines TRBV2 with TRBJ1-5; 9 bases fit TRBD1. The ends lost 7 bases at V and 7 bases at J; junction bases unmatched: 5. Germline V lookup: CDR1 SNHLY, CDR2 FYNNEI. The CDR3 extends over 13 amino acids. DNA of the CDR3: TGTGCCAGCACCCCCGGGACAGGGCAGCCCCAGCATTTT. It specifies CASTPGTGQPQHF.

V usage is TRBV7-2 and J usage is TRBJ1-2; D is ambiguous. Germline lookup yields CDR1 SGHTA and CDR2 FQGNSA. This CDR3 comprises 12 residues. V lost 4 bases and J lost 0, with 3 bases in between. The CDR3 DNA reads TGTGCCAGCAGCTCCACTAACTATGGCTACACCTTC. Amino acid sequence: CASSSTNYGYTF.

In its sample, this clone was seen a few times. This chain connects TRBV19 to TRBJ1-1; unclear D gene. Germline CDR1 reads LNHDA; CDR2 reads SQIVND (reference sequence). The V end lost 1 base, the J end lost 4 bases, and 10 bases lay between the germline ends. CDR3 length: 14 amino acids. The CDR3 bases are TGTGCCAGTAGTATAGGGGAGGGTTTCACTGAAGCTTTCTTT. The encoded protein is CASSIGEGFTEAFF.

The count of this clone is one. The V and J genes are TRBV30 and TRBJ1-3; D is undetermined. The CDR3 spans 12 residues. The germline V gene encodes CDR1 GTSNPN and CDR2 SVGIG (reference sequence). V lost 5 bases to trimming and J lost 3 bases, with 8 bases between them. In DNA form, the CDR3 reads TGTGCCTGGGCTAACAGTGGAAACACCATATATTTT. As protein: CAWANSGNTIYF.

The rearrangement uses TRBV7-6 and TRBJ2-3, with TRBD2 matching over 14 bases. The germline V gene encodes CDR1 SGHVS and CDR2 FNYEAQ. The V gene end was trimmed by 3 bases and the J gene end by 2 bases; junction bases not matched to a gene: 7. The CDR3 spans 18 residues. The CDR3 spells CASSLILGLAGDTDTQYF. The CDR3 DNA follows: TGTGCCAGCAGCTTGATTTTGGGACTAGCGGGGGACACAGATACGCAGTATTTT.

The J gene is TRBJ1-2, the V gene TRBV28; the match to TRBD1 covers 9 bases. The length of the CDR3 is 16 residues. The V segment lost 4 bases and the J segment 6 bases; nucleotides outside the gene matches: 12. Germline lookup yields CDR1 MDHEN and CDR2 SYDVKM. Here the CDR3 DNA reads TGTGCCAGCAGTTCGTACCCGGGGACAGGGAAGAATGGCTACACCTTC. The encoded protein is CASSSYPGTGKNGYTF.

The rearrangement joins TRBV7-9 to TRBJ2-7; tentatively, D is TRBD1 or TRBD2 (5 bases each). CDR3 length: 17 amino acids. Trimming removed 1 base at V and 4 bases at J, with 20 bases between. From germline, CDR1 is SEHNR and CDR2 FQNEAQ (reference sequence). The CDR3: CASSLGDQGPLWYEQYF. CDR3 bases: TGTGCCAGCAGCTTAGGGGACCAGGGCCCCTTGTGGTACGAGCAGTACTTC.

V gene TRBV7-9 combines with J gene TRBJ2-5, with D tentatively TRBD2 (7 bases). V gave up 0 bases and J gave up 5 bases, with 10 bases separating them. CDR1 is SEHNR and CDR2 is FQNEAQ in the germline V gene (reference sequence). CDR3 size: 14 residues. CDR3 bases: TGTGCCAGCAGCTTAGCGGGGGGGCTTGAGACCCAGTACTTC. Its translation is CASSLAGGLETQYF.

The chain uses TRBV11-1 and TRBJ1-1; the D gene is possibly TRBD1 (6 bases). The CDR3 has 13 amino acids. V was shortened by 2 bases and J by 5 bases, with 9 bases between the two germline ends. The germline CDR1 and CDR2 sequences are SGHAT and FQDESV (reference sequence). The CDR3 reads CASSLYRETEAFF. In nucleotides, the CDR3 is TGTGCCAGCAGCTTATACAGGGAAACTGAAGCTTTCTTT.

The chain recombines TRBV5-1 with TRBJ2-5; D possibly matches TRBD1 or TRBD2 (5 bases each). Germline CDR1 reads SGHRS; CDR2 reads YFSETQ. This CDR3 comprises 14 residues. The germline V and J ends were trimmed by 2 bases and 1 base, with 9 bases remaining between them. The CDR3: CASSFDGTQETQYF. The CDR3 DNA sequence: TGCGCCAGCAGCTTCGACGGGACCCAAGAGACCCAGTACTTC.

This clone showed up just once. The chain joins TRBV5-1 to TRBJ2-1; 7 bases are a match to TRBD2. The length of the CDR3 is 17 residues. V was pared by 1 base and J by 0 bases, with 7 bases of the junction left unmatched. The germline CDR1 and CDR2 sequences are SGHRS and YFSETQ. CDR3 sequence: CASSLLAGANSYNEQFF. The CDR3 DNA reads TGCGCCAGCAGCTTGTTGGCGGGAGCGAACTCCTACAATGAGCAGTTCTTC.

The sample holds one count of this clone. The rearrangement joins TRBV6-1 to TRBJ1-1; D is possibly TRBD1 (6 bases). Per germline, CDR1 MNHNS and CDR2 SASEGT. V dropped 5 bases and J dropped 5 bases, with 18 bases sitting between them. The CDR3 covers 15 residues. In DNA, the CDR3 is TGTGCCAGCAGTCCCTCCTCAGGGGCTAGGACTGAAGCTTTCTTT. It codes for CASSPSSGARTEAFF.

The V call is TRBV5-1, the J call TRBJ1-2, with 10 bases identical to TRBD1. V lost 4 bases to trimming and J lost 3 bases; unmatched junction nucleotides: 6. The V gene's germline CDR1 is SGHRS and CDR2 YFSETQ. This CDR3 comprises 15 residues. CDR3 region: CASSLETGGDYGYTF. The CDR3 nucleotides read TGCGCCAGCAGCCTCGAGACAGGGGGCGACTATGGCTACACCTTC.